This T cell receptor (beta chain) was identified during a study of blood T cell repertoires in COVID-19 (dated by TCRdb to about 2020). In terms of the full investigation: The collaborator samples originated in the United States, Italy and Spain and spanned the acute and convalescent phases of COVID-19. Where available, HLA class I and class II types were taken from metadata supplied by the sample provider and were not determined by assay-based typing. The material from the prospective study consisted of cDNA or gDNA derived from T cells, B-cell-depleted T cells, or PBMCs. The samples were drawn from the first 160 participants of the ongoing ImmuneRACE study and from 950 to 1,500 subjects provided by 6 global collaborators. Subjects who had been exposed to COVID-19, were actively infected with it, or had recovered from it provided the deeply sampled blood TCRbeta repertoires that made up the dataset. A freely available public database, intended as a resource for researchers studying the immune response to SARS-CoV-2, is where the repertoires were released. Nearly every sample came with metadata listing a de-identified subject ID, COVID-19 status, age in years and sex.

In this sample, this clone turned up once. No cognate antigen has been identified for it. Base qualities are not recorded, but no much larger clone differs from it by a single base. On the study overall, not on this receptor specifically: The quantity of clinical and demographic metadata differed by source and by participant and was supplied without curation.

According to the germline V gene, CDR1 reads MNHEY and CDR2 reads SVGEGT. The CDR3 runs 13 amino acids, cysteine and phenylalanine included. Only the CDR3 region is kept as DNA, spanning 39 bases read in frame from base 1. Trimming at the junction amounts to 7 bases on V and 8 bases on J, and the germline ends lie 17 bases apart. TCRbeta CDR3 regions were amplified from genomic DNA by means of the immunoSEQ Assay, a bias-controlled multiplex PCR. Processing in the source paper ran as follows. The number of nucleated cells in each sample was estimated from the amplification of reference gene primers within the assay. Sequence reads were collapsed and filtered to measure the absolute abundance of every unique TCRbeta CDR3 rearrangement. For each sample, productive Simpson clonality was calculated as the square root of Simpson's diversity index across productive rearrangements. Here the immuneACCESS table is served through TCRdb, limited to in-frame sequences with V and J called. Missing clones are a known gap in these copies; in checked studies unresolved V genes cover under half, and the rest lacks a known reason. D and trimming come from the DNA, and the V and J calls and clone size come from that table. The sample table records about 280,000 clones; roughly 89% of these occur just once. The ten largest clones add up to roughly 1.8% of the sample.

Enrolling through a virtual design, the prospective study's participants ranged in age from roughly 18 to 95 years and lived across about two dozen United States geographic areas. In the prospective study, cohorts were assigned on the basis of participant-reported clinical history obtained from a screening survey and a study questionnaire. Recovered participants in ImmuneRACE Cohort 3 were defined by two consecutive negative NP/OP PCR tests, clearance by a healthcare professional, or resolution of symptoms. In the prospective study, mobile phlebotomists collected whole blood, serum and a nasopharyngeal or oropharyngeal swab from each participant. Additional blood draws and questionnaires over an approximately 2-month period could optionally be provided by prospective study participants. Before DNA extraction, prospective study blood samples were shipped either frozen or at room temperature.

The chain is assembled from TRBV6-2 or TRBV6-3 and TRBJ1-2, with a weak D call of TRBD1 (6 bases match). The sample consisted of PBMCs or T cells enriched from blood (not recorded which). This TCR was sampled from a woman aged 60-70 years who had recovered from COVID-19. The DNA reads as follows: TGTGCCAGCATCCCCGACAGGAACGCCGGCTACACCTTC. This codes for CASIPDRNAGYTF.